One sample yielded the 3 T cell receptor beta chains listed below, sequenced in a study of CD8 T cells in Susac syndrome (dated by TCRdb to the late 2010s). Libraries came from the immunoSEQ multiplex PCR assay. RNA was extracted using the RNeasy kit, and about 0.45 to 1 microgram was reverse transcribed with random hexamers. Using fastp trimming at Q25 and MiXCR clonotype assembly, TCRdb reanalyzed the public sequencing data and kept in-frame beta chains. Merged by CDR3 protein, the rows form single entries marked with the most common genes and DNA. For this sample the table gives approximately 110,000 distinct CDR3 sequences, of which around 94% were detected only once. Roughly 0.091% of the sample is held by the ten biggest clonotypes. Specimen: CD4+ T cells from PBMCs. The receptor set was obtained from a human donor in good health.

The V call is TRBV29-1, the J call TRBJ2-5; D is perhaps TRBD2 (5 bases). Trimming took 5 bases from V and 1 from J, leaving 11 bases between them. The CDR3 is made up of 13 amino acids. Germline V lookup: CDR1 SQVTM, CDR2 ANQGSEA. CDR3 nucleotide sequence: TGCAGCGTTCCCCCGGCGGGCCAAGAGACCCAGTACTTC. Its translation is CSVPPAGQETQYF. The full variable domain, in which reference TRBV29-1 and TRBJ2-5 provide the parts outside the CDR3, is SAVISQKPSRDICQRGTSLTIQCQVDSQVTMMFWYRQQPGQSLTLIATANQGSEATYESGFVIDKFPISRPNLTFSTLTVSNMSPEDSSIYLCSVPPAGQETQYFGPGTRLLVL.

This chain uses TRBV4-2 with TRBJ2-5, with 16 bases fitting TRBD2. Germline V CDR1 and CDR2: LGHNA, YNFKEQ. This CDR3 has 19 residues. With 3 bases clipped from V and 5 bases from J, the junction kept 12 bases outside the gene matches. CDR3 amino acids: CASSQQGTSGRAIGETQYF. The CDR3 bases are TGTGCCAGCAGCCAGCAGGGGACTAGCGGGAGGGCCATCGGGGAGACCCAGTACTTC.

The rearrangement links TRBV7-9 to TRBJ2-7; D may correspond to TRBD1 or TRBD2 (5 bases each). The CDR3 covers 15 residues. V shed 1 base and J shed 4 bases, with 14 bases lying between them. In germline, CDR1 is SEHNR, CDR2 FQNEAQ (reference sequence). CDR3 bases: TGTGCCAGCAGCTTAGAGGGACCGGCCGTTTACGAGCAGTACTTC. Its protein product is CASSLEGPAVYEQYF.